This T cell receptor (beta chain) was profiled in a study of regulatory T cells in long-lasting Graves disease (dated by TCRdb to the early 2020s). Some background on the complete study: To count as having persistent Graves' disease, a patient had to have received antithyroid drug treatment for over 5 years with TSH receptor autoantibodies remaining persistently positive. On average, persistent Graves' disease patients in the clinical cohort had been on antithyroid drugs for about 10 years. A total of approximately 35 samples underwent TCR sequencing: about 13 from persistent and about 20 from newly diagnosed Graves' disease patients. The study took place in China and was registered as a clinical trial. Patients with persistent Graves' disease were compared with patients with newly diagnosed Graves' disease using TCR sequencing and RNA sequencing of peripheral blood. Paper-wide results and their limitations: Persistent patients shared more public clonotypes among themselves (around 3,000) than newly diagnosed patients did (more than 950). Lower TCR Shannon entropy and fewer highly expanded clones were observed in persistent Graves' disease patients than in newly diagnosed patients, which suggested clonal expansion. The small sample size was acknowledged by the authors as a limitation that may reduce accuracy. The study examined only peripheral blood because the primary lesion, thyroid tissue, could not be accessed. Only the TCR beta chain was sequenced and analyzed.

Explained via the paper, the time point label denotes: persistent/refractory GD, antithyroid drugs over 5 years with positive TRAb. For both TCR sequencing and RNA sequencing, RNA was extracted from PBMCs using TRIzol. The diagnosis of Graves' disease was made according to American Thyroid Association guidelines. Recruitment of patients was carried out at an endocrinology department in Xi'an, China. Each patient gave around 9.2 milliliters of peripheral blood, collected in an EDTA anticoagulant tube. Ficoll Paque Plus density gradient separation was used to isolate PBMCs, and no further T cell sorting was done. An Agilent 2100 Bioanalyzer and agarose gel were used to check RNA quality, and a NanoDrop 2000 was used to measure RNA concentration. This clonotype was seen many times. The specificity of this receptor is unknown. No base-level quality is on record; no much larger clone is a single base apart.

The library relied on multiplex PCR. The reads were generated on an Illumina HiSeq 4000. iRepertoire HTBI primers and Arm-PCR amplification of CDR3 regions were used to construct TCR beta libraries. PCR products were gel purified before sequencing. The authors' pipeline ran thus. Across samples, some 62 TRBV and roughly 15 TRBJ segments were identified and used for gene usage analysis of CDR3 amino acid clonotypes. Filtered high-quality paired reads were merged into contigs using COPE and FqMerger. Contigs were aligned with BLAST to IMGT TRBV, TRBD and TRBJ reference genes, and CDR3 was defined per IMGT. Highly expanded clones were defined as clonotypes with a frequency above 0.1%. Repertoire diversity was measured by Shannon entropy, and V-J evenness by the Gini coefficient. A clonotype was considered public if more than one individual shared it. TCRdb trimmed the raw reads at Q25, called clones with MiXCR and kept productive beta chains. Each record represents a unique CDR3 protein, reported with the most common genes and DNA among its rows. V and J calls and clone size were set by TCRdb, not the authors. This sample lists 420,000 or so distinct CDR3 sequences; about a quarter were detected once. Over 25% of the sample is in the top ten clones.

The sequence derives from a female donor with Graves disease. The source was peripheral blood mononuclear cells (PBMCs), collected when the disease was refractory, from a patient treated with antithyroid drugs.

The CDR3 region has the sequence CASTSQKWGERFYEQYF. The bases read TGTGCCAGCACTTCTCAAAAGTGGGGGGAGAGATTCTACGAGCAGTACTTC. The V gene is TRBV28 and the J gene is TRBJ2-7; perhaps TRBD2 is the D gene, with 6 bases matching. Trimming takes 7 bases from V and 3 bases from J, and the germline ends sit 25 bases apart. For CDR1 and CDR2, the germline V gene lists MDHEN and SYDVKM. The CDR3 contains 17 residues, cysteine and phenylalanine counted. Only the CDR3 portion is preserved as DNA: 51 bases, with reading frame beginning at the first base.